These T cell receptor beta chains were read from a single sample in a study of graft-versus-host responses after intestinal transplantation. Only in-frame clones appear in the TCRdb table, and some are missing; sequencing was by immunoSEQ multiplex PCR. The repertoire holds about 60,000 clones, with 75% to 90% as singletons. The source material was ileum tissue, sampled about 350 days after transplant. These receptors were collected from a human patient who received an intestinal transplant, so some T cells may come from the graft donor. The CDR3 runs from the conserved cysteine through the conserved F or W. The order of the fields is J gene, clone size, V gene, D gene, CDR3 DNA, CDR3 protein. A D gene is named only where the DNA matches it firmly. Rows may omit the clone size; those that give it use once, few, many or a size class.

J: TRBJ2-6; size: NA; V: TRBV29-1; D: NA; DNA: TGCAGCGTTGAAGATTATCGAGGTACTGGGGCCAACGTCCTGACTTTC; CDR3: CSVEDYRGTGANVLTF
J: TRBJ1-2; size: NA; V: TRBV10-2; D: NA; DNA: TGCGCCAGTAGTAGCGACAGGCGCTATGGCTACACCTTC; CDR3: CASSSDRRYGYTF
J: TRBJ1-2; size: few; V: TRBV7-8; D: NA; DNA: TGTGCCAGCAGCGAATTAAACGGGGCTTATGGCTACACCTTC; CDR3: CASSELNGAYGYTF
J: TRBJ2-7; size: NA; V: TRBV6-1; D: TRBD1; DNA: TGTGCCAGCAGTGAAGGGGACAGGGTGGGCGAGCAGTACTTC; CDR3: CASSEGDRVGEQYF
J: TRBJ1-2; size: NA; V: TRBV5-1; D: NA; DNA: TGCGCCAGCAGCTTGGATTTTCATGGCTACACCTTC; CDR3: CASSLDFHGYTF
J: TRBJ1-2; size: NA; V: TRBV7-9; D: TRBD1; DNA: TGTGCCAGCAGGCGAAGTACAGGGGGCTTTTCTTCATTGGTGGGTGGCTACACCTTC; CDR3: CASRRSTGGFSSLVGGYTF
J: TRBJ2-7; size: NA; V: TRBV25-1; D: TRBD1; DNA: TGTGCCAGCAGTGAATTTGCTAACCCGGGACAGGGTGCCTACGAGCAGTACTTC; CDR3: CASSEFANPGQGAYEQYF
J: TRBJ2-7; size: NA; V: TRBV11-3; D: TRBD1; DNA: TGTGCCAGCAGCCGGGACAGGGCTCCCTACGAGCAGTACTTC; CDR3: CASSRDRAPYEQYF
J: TRBJ2-4; size: NA; V: TRBV6-1; D: NA; DNA: TGTGCCAGCAGTGATCTGGTAGGGAAAGAGAACATTCAGTACTTC; CDR3: CASSDLVGKENIQYF
J: TRBJ2-3; size: NA; V: TRBV2; D: TRBD2; DNA: TGTGCCAGCCGTAGACTAGCGGGGGCGTACACAGATACGCAGTATTTT; CDR3: CASRRLAGAYTDTQYF
J: TRBJ1-6; size: NA; V: TRBV28; D: TRBD1; DNA: TGTGCCAGCAGTCGAGTAGACAGGGTAAATTCACCCCTCCACTTT; CDR3: CASSRVDRVNSPLHF